This TCR beta chain was found in a study of blood T cell repertoires in COVID-19. Across the study: From T cells, B-cell-depleted T cells, or PBMCs came the material, which was cDNA or gDNA.

CDR1 and CDR2 (germline): SGHKS, YYEKEE (reference sequence). The CDR3 runs 14 residues. V was clipped by 4 bases and J by 3 bases; unmatched bases: 3. This clone appeared once. Profiling relied on immunoSEQ multiplex PCR, and the TCRdb table lists in-frame clones only, not all of them. In the table there are around 180,000 clones, about 83% of which are singletons. Sequenced input: peripheral blood. The clonotype originates from a human donor in a cohort sampled during active COVID-19. The chain carries TRBV5-5 and TRBJ1-1; 10 bases match TRBD1. The CDR3 coding sequence is TGTGCCAGCAGCCCGACAGGGGGCCACACTGAAGCTTTCTTT. This encodes CASSPTGGHTEAFF.